This T cell receptor beta chain was captured in a study of identical twins. Germline assignment: CDR1 ENHRY and CDR2 SYGVKD. The V segment lost 6 bases and the J segment 1 base; nucleotides outside the gene matches: 6. The CDR3 length is 16 residues. This clonotype was seen only a few times. TCRdb re-derived calls from the 5' RACE reads in MiXCR, one entry per CDR3 protein. The table includes around 470,000 distinct CDR3 sequences, 11% to 15% detected once. These data are also associated with another study on yellow fever vaccine responses in identical twins.

The genes are TRBV10-3 and TRBJ2-3; the match to TRBD2 covers 11 bases. This TCR derives from a woman aged 18-29 years in good health. The sequenced sample was CD4+ T cells sorted from blood. CDR3 nucleotide sequence: TGTGCCATCAGGGATAATAGCGGGAGGGGCACAGATACGCAGTATTTT. It translates to CAIRDNSGRGTDTQYF.